One sample yielded the 6 T cell receptor beta chains listed below, sequenced in a study of Graves' ophthalmopathy and Graves' hyperthyroidism. Amplified TCR beta CDR3 regions were obtained using RNA transcripts as template. HTBI-primed first-round RT-PCR preceded second-round multiplex PCR. Via MiXCR, TCRdb re-called the multiplex PCR reads, giving one row per CDR3 protein. The sample carries more than 300,000 distinct CDR3 sequences, roughly 15% recorded once. Sample: peripheral blood. The receptors come from an adult woman with stable Graves' hyperthyroidism.

The table lists this clonotype with many counts. The chain couples TRBV6-2 or TRBV6-3 to TRBJ2-7; maybe TRBD1 (6 bases). Trimming left V 2 bases short and J 3 bases short, with 8 bases between. Germline V gene sequence: CDR1 MNHEY, CDR2 SVGEGT. The CDR3 has 13 amino acids. The CDR3 DNA follows: TGTGCCAGCAGTTACGGGGACATCTACGAGCAGTACTTC. This translates into CASSYGDIYEQYF.

The genes are TRBV7-3 and TRBJ2-5; the match to TRBD2 covers 11 bases. This CDR3 is built from 17 residues. The V segment lost 6 bases and the J segment 3 bases; nucleotides outside the gene matches: 12. Germline V gives CDR1 SGHTA, CDR2 FQGTGA. CDR3 amino acids: CASSYSGGGLAEETQYF. The DNA of the CDR3 is TGTGCCAGCAGTTACTCAGGAGGGGGACTAGCGGAAGAGACCCAGTACTTC.

This clonotype was seen repeatedly, ten times or more. The gene calls are TRBV7-8 and TRBJ2-7, with D possibly matching TRBD2 (6 bases). Trimming left V 4 bases short and J 0 bases short, with 10 bases between. The CDR3 is 14 residues long. CDR1 is SGHVS, CDR2 FQNEAQ, per germline. The CDR3 nucleotides read TGTGCCAGCAGCTATAGCGGCTACTCCTACGAGCAGTACTTC. Residues: CASSYSGYSYEQYF.

This clonotype was seen at least ten times. This chain joins TRBV27 and TRBJ1-2; perhaps TRBD1 as D (6 bases). This CDR3 contains 12 residues. V gave up 11 bases and J gave up 1 base, with 11 bases separating them. Germline-derived CDR1 and CDR2 are MNHEY and SMNVEV (reference sequence). The CDR3 region is CAAGQSNYGYTF. CDR3 in DNA: TGTGCCGCTGGACAGAGTAACTATGGCTACACCTTC.

This clonotype occurred many times. V and J are TRBV6-1 and TRBJ1-2; no clear D gene. Trimming cost V 6 bases and J 7 bases, with 9 bases left between them. CDR1 is MNHNS, CDR2 SASEGT, per germline. The CDR3 covers 11 residues. CDR3 in DNA: TGTGCCAGCAGGGCGCGGATTGGCTACACCTTC. The encoded protein is CASRARIGYTF.

This clonotype was seen more than once but under ten times. The chain has TRBV20-1 and TRBJ2-7, with D unclear. The CDR3 runs 15 residues. Trimming shortened V by 6 bases and J by 0 bases, and 18 bases separated the two germline ends. Germline CDR1 DFQATT, CDR2 SNEGSKA (reference sequence). Here the CDR3 DNA reads TGCAGTGCCCCTGTGGCAAGGCCGAGCTCCTACGAGCAGTACTTC. This translates into CSAPVARPSSYEQYF.